This T cell receptor (beta chain) was found in a study of T cells in tuberculosis. Data came from immunoSEQ multiplex PCR; TCRdb stores just in-frame clones and leaves some out. In the table there are 30,000 to 40,000 clones, 97% of which are singletons. The CDR3 extends over 12 amino acids. CDR1 MNHEY and CDR2 SMNVEV come from the germline V gene (reference sequence). V lost 8 bases to trimming and J lost 3 bases, with 8 bases between them. Sequenced sample: PBMCs. This receptor was identified in a donor between 10 and 35 years old with latent tuberculosis or without tuberculosis infection. The J gene is TRBJ1-5, the V gene TRBV27; no definite D call. CDR3 sequence (DNA): TGTGCCAGCGGGCAGAACAATCAGCCCCAGCATTTT. As protein: CASGQNNQPQHF.